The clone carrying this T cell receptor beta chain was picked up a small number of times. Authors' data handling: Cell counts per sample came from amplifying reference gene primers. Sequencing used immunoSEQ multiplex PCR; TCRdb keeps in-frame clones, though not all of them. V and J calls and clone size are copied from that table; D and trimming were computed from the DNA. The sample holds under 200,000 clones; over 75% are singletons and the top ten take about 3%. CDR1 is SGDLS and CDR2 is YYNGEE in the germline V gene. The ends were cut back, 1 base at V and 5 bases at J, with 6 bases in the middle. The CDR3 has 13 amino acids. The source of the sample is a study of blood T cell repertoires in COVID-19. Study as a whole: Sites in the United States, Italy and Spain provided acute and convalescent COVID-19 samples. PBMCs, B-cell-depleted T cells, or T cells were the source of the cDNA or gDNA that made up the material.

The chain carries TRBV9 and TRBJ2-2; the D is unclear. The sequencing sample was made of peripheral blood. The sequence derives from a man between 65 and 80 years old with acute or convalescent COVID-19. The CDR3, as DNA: TGTGCCAGCAGCGTAACCGGGACCGGGGAGCTGTTTTTT. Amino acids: CASSVTGTGELFF.